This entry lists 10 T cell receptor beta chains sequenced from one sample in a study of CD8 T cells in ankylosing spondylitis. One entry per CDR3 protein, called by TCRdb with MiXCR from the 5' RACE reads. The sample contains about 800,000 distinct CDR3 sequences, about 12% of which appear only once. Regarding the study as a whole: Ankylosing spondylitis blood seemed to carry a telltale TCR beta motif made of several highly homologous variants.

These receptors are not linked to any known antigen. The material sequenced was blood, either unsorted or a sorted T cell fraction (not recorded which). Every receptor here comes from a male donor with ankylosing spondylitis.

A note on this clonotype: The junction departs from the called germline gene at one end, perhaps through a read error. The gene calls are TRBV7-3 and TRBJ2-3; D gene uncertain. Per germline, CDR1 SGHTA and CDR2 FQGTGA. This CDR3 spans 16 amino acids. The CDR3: CAGSYTPNLGTDTQYF. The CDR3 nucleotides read TGTGCCGGCAGCTACACGCCGAACTTGGGCACAGATACGCAGTATTTT.

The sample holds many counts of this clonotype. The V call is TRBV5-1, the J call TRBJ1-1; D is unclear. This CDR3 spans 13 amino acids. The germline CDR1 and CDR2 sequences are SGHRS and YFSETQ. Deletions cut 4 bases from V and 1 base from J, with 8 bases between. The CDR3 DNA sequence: TGCGCCAGCAGCCAGGACTGGAACACTGAAGCTTTCTTT. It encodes CASSQDWNTEAFF.

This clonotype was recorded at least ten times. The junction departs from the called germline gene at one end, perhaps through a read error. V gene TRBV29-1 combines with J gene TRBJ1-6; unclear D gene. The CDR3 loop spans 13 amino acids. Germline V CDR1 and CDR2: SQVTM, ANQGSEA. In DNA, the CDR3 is TGCAGCGTCGAAGGTCATTTACGTTCACCCCTCCACTTT. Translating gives CSVEGHLRSPLHF.

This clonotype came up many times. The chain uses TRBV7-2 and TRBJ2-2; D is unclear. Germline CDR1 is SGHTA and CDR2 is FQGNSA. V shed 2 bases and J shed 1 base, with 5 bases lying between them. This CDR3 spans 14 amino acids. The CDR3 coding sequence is TGTGCCAGCAGCTTATACAGGAACACCGGGGAGCTGTTTTTT. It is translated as CASSLYRNTGELFF.

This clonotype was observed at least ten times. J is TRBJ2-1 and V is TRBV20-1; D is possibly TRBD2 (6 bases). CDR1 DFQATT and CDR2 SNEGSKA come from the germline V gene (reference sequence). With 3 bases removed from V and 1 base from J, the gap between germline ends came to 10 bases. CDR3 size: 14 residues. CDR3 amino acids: CSARVGGSYNEQFF. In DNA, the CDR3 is TGCAGTGCTAGGGTCGGGGGATCCTACAATGAGCAGTTCTTC.

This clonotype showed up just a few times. DNA of the CDR3: TGTGCCAGCAGTATGACTAGCGGGGGGGCTAGGGTGGATAATGAGCAGTTCTTC. Protein: CASSMTSGGARVDNEQFF. The chain joins TRBV28 to TRBJ2-1, with 14 bases that match TRBD2. This CDR3 has 18 amino acids. CDR1 MDHEN and CDR2 SYDVKM come from the germline V gene. V trimming: 5 bases; J trimming: 7 bases; junction bases outside the gene matches: 13.

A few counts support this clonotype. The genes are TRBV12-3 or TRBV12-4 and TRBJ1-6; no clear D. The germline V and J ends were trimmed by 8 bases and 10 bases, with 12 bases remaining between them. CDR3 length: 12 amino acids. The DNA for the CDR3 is TGTGCCAGCCCTATAGGTGGCTCACCCCTCCACTTT. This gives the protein CASPIGGSPLHF.

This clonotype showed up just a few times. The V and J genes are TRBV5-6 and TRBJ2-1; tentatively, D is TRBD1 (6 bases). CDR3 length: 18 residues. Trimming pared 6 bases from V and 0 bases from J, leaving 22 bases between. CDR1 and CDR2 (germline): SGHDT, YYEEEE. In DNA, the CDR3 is TGTGCCAGCACCCCTACAGCCGGACAGATTGACTCCTACAATGAGCAGTTCTTC. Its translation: CASTPTAGQIDSYNEQFF.

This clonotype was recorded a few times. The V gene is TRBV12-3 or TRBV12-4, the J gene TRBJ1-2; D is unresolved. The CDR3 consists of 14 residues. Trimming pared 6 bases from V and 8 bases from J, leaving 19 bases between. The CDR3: CASSRSDAGSGYTF. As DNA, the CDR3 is TGTGCCAGCAGCCGATCGGACGCGGGGAGCGGCTACACCTTC.

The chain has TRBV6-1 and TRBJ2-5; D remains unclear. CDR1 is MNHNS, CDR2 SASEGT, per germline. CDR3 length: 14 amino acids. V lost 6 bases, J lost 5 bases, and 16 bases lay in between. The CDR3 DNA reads TGTGCCAGCAGCCCCCCCTTAATTCTGGAGACCCAGTACTTC. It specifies CASSPPLILETQYF.